These 19 T cell receptor beta chains originate from one sample sequenced in a study of PD-L1 blockade in urothelial cancer. This sample's time point: peripheral blood 6 weeks after treatment start. Profiled with immunoSEQ multiplex PCR; TCRdb holds only in-frame clones, not every one. The sample consists of 100,000 to 150,000 clones, 86% of them appearing once. Material: PBMCs, obtained around atezolizumab (anti-PD-L1) treatment. The receptors originated from a man aged 50 to 60 with urothelial cancer.

The rearrangement uses TRBV5-8 and TRBJ1-2; D gene ambiguous. Germline-derived CDR1 and CDR2 are SGHTS and YDEGEE. Trimming took 1 base from V and 1 from J, leaving 8 bases between them. The CDR3 is 14 residues long. CDR3 coding DNA: TGTGCCAGCAGCTTGTACTACAATAACTATGGCTACACCTTC. Translation gives CASSLYYNNYGYTF.

The chain is built from TRBV20-1 and TRBJ2-2; D not resolved. Between the trimmed V and J ends, which lost 3 bases and 5 bases, there was a span of 4 bases. The CDR3 length is 11 residues. Germline V gene lookup returns CDR1 DFQATT and CDR2 SNEGSKA (reference sequence). CDR3 coding DNA: TGCAGTGCTAGTCGGACCGGGGAGCTGTTTTTT. Its protein is CSASRTGELFF.

The chain joins TRBV10-3 to TRBJ2-3, with 7 bases aligning to TRBD2. CDR3 length: 13 amino acids. J lost 4 bases, V lost 7 bases, and 5 bases had no gene match. CDR1 and CDR2 from the germline V gene are ENHRY and SYGVKD. Here the CDR3 reads CAITGGSPDTQYF. The CDR3 DNA reads as TGTGCCATCACTGGCGGGAGTCCAGATACGCAGTATTTT.

This rearrangement joins TRBV18 to TRBJ2-3; D is ambiguous. In germline, CDR1 is KGHSH, CDR2 LQKENI. This CDR3 is 18 amino acids long. Trimming shortened V by 1 base and J by 3 bases, and 20 bases separated the two germline ends. CDR3 nucleotides: TGTGCCAGCTCACCACGATCTCTAGGTGGTGGGTTTACAGATACGCAGTATTTT. Translating it yields CASSPRSLGGGFTDTQYF.

The V gene is TRBV5-5, the J gene TRBJ1-5, with D unresolved. Trimming cost V 10 bases and J 5 bases, with 19 bases left between them. The CDR3 extends over 14 amino acids. The germline V gene encodes CDR1 SGHKS and CDR2 YYEKEE (reference sequence). For the CDR3, the DNA is TGTGCCTCCGCATTGGAGGCTGGATATCAGCCCCAGCATTTT. Translated, it gives CASALEAGYQPQHF.

The V gene is TRBV11-2, the J gene TRBJ2-5; D is unresolved. Deletions cut 5 bases from V and 2 bases from J, with 12 bases between. This CDR3 comprises 14 residues. Germline CDR1 is SGHAT and CDR2 is FQNNGV. The CDR3 reads CASSRETEQETQYF. In nucleotides, the CDR3 is TGTGCCAGCAGCCGAGAAACCGAACAAGAGACCCAGTACTTC.

The rearrangement links TRBV5-6 to TRBJ1-5; 7 bases line up with TRBD1. Germline V gene lookup returns CDR1 SGHDT and CDR2 YYEEEE. The CDR3 consists of 14 residues. Trimming removed 2 bases from V and 9 bases from J; junction bases left unmatched: 8. The CDR3 DNA is TGTGCCAGCAGCTTTACAGGGGCATCAACGCCCCAGCATTTT. It codes for CASSFTGASTPQHF.

The chain has TRBV6-5 and TRBJ1-2; a possible D gene is TRBD1 (5 bases). The V gene's germline CDR1 is MNHEY and CDR2 SVGAGI. The CDR3 is 12 residues long. Trimming removed 3 bases from V and 4 bases from J, with 6 bases in between. The CDR3 reads CASSYDSYGYTF. Here the CDR3 DNA reads TGTGCCAGCAGTTATGACAGCTATGGCTACACCTTC.

The chain recombines TRBV5-1 with TRBJ1-6; TRBD1 is a possible D gene (5 bases). There are 16 residues in the CDR3. Germline-derived CDR1 and CDR2 are SGHRS and YFSETQ. Trimming shortened V by 4 bases and J by 10 bases, and 21 bases separated the two germline ends. The CDR3 nucleotides read TGCGCCAGCAGCCCCGATGGGGCTCGGGGGAAATCACCCCTCCACTTT. It codes for CASSPDGARGKSPLHF.

V and J are TRBV6-6 and TRBJ1-4; D not certain. CDR1 is MNHNY and CDR2 is SVGAGI in the germline V gene (reference sequence). Trimming took 0 bases from V and 8 from J, leaving 13 bases between them. The CDR3 spans 15 residues. Here the CDR3 DNA reads TGTGCCAGCAGTTACTCGGTCCAGTCTCCCGAAAAACTGTTTTTT. Its translation is CASSYSVQSPEKLFF.

The rearrangement uses TRBV28 and TRBJ1-1, with 9 bases that match TRBD1. This CDR3 contains 14 residues. Losses at the gene ends were 3 bases for V and 10 bases for J; bases not matched to a gene: 9. CDR1 is MDHEN, CDR2 SYDVKM, per germline. For the CDR3, the DNA is TGTGCCAGCAGTTTTAGCGGGACAGGGTCGCGAGCTTTCTTT. Its translation: CASSFSGTGSRAFF.

The chain carries TRBV28 and TRBJ1-2; 7 bases align to TRBD1. With V trimmed by 6 bases and J by 0 bases, 10 bases remained unmatched. CDR3 size: 16 residues. Germline assignment: CDR1 MDHEN and CDR2 SYDVKM. CDR3 sequence (DNA): TGTGCCAGCAGCCTCCCCGGGACAGAAACTAACTATGGCTACACCTTC. This translates into CASSLPGTETNYGYTF.

This chain joins TRBV19 and TRBJ1-5; D is perhaps TRBD1 (6 bases). CDR3 size: 14 residues. Germline V lookup: CDR1 LNHDA, CDR2 SQIVND (reference sequence). V was pared by 3 bases and J by 6 bases, with 12 bases between. The CDR3 loop is CASSIPGGGQPQHF. The CDR3, as DNA: TGTGCCAGTAGTATCCCGGGGGGCGGTCAGCCCCAGCATTTT.

The chain employs TRBV2 and TRBJ1-3, with D perhaps matching TRBD1 (5 bases). This CDR3 has 14 residues. Trimming shortened V by 8 bases and J by 0 bases, and 11 bases separated the two germline ends. Germline CDR1 is SNHLY and CDR2 is FYNNEI. DNA for the CDR3: TGTGCCAGCGGGGGGACGGACTCTGGAAACACCATATATTTT. Translated, it gives CASGGTDSGNTIYF.

In this sample, this clone turned up once. The chain couples TRBV27 to TRBJ2-7, with 8 bases aligning to TRBD1. The CDR3 is 17 amino acids. V lost 3 bases and J lost 4; bases outside the gene matches: 14. Germline CDR1 is MNHEY and CDR2 is SMNVEV (reference sequence). The CDR3 DNA sequence: TGTGCCAGCAGTTTGTGGGGAGACAGGGGTTCTGCGTACGAGCAGTACTTC. Encoded protein: CASSLWGDRGSAYEQYF.

V and J are TRBV5-4 and TRBJ2-7, with a tentative D call TRBD2 (6 bases). Germline loops: CDR1 SGHNT, CDR2 YYREEE (reference sequence). With 1 base removed from V and 3 bases from J, the gap between germline ends came to 14 bases. This CDR3 has 15 residues. In DNA form, the CDR3 reads TGTGCCAGCAGCTTGTTGCCGGAGGGCCTCTACGAGCAGTACTTC. Amino acids: CASSLLPEGLYEQYF.

This clone has just one count. Here the CDR3 reads CASSRGLAGGGDTQYF. The DNA for the CDR3 is TGTGCCAGCTCACGGGGACTAGCGGGAGGAGGAGATACGCAGTATTTT. This rearrangement joins TRBV18 to TRBJ2-3, with TRBD2 matching over 15 bases. CDR1 and CDR2 from the germline V gene are KGHSH and LQKENI. The V segment lost 4 bases and the J segment 5 bases; nucleotides outside the gene matches: 4. There are 16 residues in the CDR3.

V and J are TRBV6-5 and TRBJ1-3; TRBD1 agrees at 7 bases. Trimming at V came to 6 bases and at J to 0 bases, leaving 5 bases not matched to a gene. Germline CDR1 reads MNHEY; CDR2 reads SVGAGI. There are 15 residues in the CDR3. The CDR3 region has the DNA TGTGCCAGCAGCTTGGACAGGAGCTCTGGAAACACCATATATTTT. This translates into CASSLDRSSGNTIYF.

In this sample, this clone turned up once. V is TRBV19 and J is TRBJ2-1, with TRBD2 matching 10 bases. The CDR3 has 15 residues. Trimming at V came to 9 bases and at J to 2 bases, leaving 7 bases not matched to a gene. Germline loops: CDR1 LNHDA, CDR2 SQIVND (reference sequence). CDR3 DNA sequence: TGTGCCAGCTCTAGCGGGAGTATCACCTACAATGAGCAGTTCTTC. This gives the protein CASSSGSITYNEQFF.